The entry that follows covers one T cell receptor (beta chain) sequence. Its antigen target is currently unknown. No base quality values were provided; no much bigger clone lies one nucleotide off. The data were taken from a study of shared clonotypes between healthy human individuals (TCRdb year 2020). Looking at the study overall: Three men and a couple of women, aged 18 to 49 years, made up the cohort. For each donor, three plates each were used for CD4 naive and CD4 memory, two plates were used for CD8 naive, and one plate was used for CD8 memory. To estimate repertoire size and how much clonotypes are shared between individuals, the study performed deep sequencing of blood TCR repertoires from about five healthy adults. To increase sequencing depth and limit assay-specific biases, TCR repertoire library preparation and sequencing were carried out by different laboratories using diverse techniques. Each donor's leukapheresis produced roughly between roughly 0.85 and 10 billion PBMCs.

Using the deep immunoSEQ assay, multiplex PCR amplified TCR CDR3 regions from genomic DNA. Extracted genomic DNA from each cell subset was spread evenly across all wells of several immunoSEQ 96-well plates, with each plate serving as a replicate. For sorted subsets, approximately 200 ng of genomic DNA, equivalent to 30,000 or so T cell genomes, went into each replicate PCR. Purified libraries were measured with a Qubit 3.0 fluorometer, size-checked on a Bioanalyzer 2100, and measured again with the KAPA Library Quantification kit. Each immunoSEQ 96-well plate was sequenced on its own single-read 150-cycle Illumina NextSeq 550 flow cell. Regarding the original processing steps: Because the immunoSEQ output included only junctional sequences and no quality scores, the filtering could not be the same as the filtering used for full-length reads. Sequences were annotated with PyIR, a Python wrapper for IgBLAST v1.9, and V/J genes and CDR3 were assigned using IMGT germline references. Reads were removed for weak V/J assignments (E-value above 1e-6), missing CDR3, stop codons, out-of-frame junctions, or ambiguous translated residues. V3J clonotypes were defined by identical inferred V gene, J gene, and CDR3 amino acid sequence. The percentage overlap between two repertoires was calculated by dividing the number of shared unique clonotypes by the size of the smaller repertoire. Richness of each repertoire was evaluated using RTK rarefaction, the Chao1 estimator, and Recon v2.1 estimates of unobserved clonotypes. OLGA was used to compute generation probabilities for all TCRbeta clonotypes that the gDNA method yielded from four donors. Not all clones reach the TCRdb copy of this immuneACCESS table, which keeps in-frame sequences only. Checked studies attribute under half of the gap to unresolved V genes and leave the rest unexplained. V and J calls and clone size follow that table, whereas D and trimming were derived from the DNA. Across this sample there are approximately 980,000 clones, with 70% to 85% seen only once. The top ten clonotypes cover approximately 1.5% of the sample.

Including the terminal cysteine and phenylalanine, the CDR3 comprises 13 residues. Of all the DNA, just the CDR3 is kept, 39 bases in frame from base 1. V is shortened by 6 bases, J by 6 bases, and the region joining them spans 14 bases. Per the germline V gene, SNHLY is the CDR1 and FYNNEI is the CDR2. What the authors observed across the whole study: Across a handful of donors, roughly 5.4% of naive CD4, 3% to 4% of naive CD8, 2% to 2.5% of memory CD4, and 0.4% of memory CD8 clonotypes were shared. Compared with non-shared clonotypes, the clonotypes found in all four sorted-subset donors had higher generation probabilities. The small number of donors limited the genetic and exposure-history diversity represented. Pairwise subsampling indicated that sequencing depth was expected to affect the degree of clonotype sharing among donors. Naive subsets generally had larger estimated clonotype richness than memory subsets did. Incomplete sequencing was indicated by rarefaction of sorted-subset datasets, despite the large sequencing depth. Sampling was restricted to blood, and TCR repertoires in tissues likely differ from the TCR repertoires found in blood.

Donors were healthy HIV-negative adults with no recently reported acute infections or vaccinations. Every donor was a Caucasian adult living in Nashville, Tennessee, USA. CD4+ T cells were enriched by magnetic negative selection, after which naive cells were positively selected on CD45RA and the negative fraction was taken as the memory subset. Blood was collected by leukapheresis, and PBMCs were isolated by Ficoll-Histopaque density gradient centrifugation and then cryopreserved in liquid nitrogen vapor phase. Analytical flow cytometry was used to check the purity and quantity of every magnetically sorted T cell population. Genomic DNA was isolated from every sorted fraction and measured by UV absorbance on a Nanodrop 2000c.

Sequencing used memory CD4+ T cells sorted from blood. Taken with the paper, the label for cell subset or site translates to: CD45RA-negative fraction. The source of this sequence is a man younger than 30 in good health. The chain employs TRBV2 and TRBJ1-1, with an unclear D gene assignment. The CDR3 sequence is CASRRALVAEAFF. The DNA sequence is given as TGTGCCAGCAGGAGAGCCCTGGTGGCTGAAGCTTTCTTT.